Each of the 22 T cell receptor beta chains below was sequenced from the same sample in a study of T-cell memory formation after mild COVID-19. TCRdb used MiXCR to reprocess the 5' RACE reads, holding one entry per CDR3 protein. The table has approximately 60,000 distinct CDR3 sequences, 9% to 9.5% seen once. Sequencing was done on a sample of PBMCs or a T cell subset sorted from them (not recorded which). All receptors come from a man aged 18 to 35 who had mild COVID-19 (a few samples of this study predate the infection). Cell type and time point are not known.

This clonotype has more than one count but fewer than ten. This sequence joins TRBV29-1 and TRBJ1-2, with TRBD1 matching over 9 bases. This CDR3 region has 15 residues. CDR1 and CDR2 from the germline V gene are SQVTM and ANQGSEA. Trimming cost V 6 bases and J 8 bases; bases outside gene matches: 16. In DNA, the CDR3 is TGCAGCGTCTCCCCACACCTCAGGACAGGGGAAGGCTACACCTTC. Residues: CSVSPHLRTGEGYTF.

This clonotype was observed a few times. The rearrangement links TRBV29-1 to TRBJ2-1; the match to TRBD1 covers 9 bases. CDR3 length equals 13 residues. Trimming took 7 bases from V and 6 from J; bases not matched to a gene: 7. CDR1 is SQVTM and CDR2 is ANQGSEA in the germline V gene. The CDR3, as DNA: TGCAGCGCCAGGGGACAGGGAGGCAATGAGCAGTTCTTC. Its protein is CSARGQGGNEQFF.

This clonotype was counted only a few times. The V call is TRBV4-3, the J call TRBJ2-1; D is unresolved. V was cut by 0 bases and J by 7 bases, with 16 bases left in between. The CDR3 runs to 16 residues. Looked up from germline, CDR1 is LGHNA and CDR2 is YSLEER. The DNA of the CDR3 is TGCGCCAGCAGCCAAGATGGGGTCCCTAAGCCTAATGAGCAGTTCTTC. It translates to CASSQDGVPKPNEQFF.

The sample holds a few counts of this clonotype. The V and J genes are TRBV7-9 and TRBJ1-5; possibly TRBD1 for D (5 bases). V lost 2 bases and J 4 bases, leaving 12 bases between the germline ends. The CDR3 covers 15 residues. Germline CDR1 reads SEHNR; CDR2 reads FQNEAQ (reference sequence). The CDR3 DNA sequence: TGTGCCAGCAGCTTATCGGGGGACCGGAATCAGCCCCAGCATTTT. It codes for CASSLSGDRNQPQHF.

This clonotype was seen a handful of times. The rearrangement links TRBV10-1 to TRBJ1-5; the D is unclear. Germline CDR1 WNHNN, CDR2 SYGVQD (reference sequence). The V end lost 2 bases, the J end lost 0 bases, and 8 bases lay between the germline ends. This CDR3 comprises 15 residues. The CDR3 region has the DNA TGCGCCAGCAGTGAGCAGCATTATAGCAATCAGCCCCAGCATTTT. Translation: CASSEQHYSNQPQHF.

The chain has TRBV20-1 and TRBJ2-5; TRBD1 matches 9 bases. CDR1 and CDR2 (germline): DFQATT, SNEGSKA (reference sequence). The V and J ends lost 1 base and 4 bases, in that order; junction bases with no gene match: 4. The CDR3 is 14 residues long. CDR3 bases: TGCAGTGCTAGAGGGGGACAGGGACTAGAGACCCAGTACTTC. Translating it yields CSARGGQGLETQYF.

This chain connects TRBV7-2 to TRBJ1-1, with TRBD1 matching 10 bases. The J segment lost 7 bases and the V segment lost 4 bases, leaving 6 bases of the junction unmatched. Per the germline V gene, CDR1 is SGHTA and CDR2 is FQGNSA. This CDR3 has 14 amino acids. DNA of the CDR3: TGTGCCAGCAGCTCGGGACAGGGGAATCTTGAAGCTTTCTTT. Its protein product is CASSSGQGNLEAFF. Full variable domain (outside the CDR3, taken from reference TRBV7-2 and TRBJ1-1): GAGVSQSPSNKVTEKGKDVELRCDPISGHTALYWYRQSLGQGLEFLIYFQGNSAPDKSGLPSDRFSAERTGGSVSTLTIQRTQQEDSAVYLCASSSGQGNLEAFFGQGTRLTVV.

Here the CDR3 reads CASSLGPGGYTF. The CDR3, as DNA: TGTGCCAGCAGCTTAGGCCCGGGCGGCTACACCTTC. The J gene is TRBJ1-2, the V gene TRBV7-2; D not certain. The V gene's germline CDR1 is SGHTA and CDR2 FQGNSA. The CDR3 has 12 residues. Trimming took off 1 base at V and 8 bases at J, with 8 bases between the two ends.

About this clonotype itself: Just one base apart from a much larger clone, this may be a read error. The V gene is TRBV5-1, the J gene TRBJ2-2; 7 bases fit TRBD1. The CDR3 extends over 15 amino acids. CDR1 is SGHRS, CDR2 YFSETQ, per germline. The CDR3 DNA sequence: TGCGCCAACAGCTTGACAGGGCCAAACACCGGGGAGCTGTTTTTT. Translated: CANSLTGPNTGELFF.

This clonotype was seen a few times. The V call is TRBV2, the J call TRBJ2-3, with 11 bases identical to TRBD2. This CDR3 contains 14 residues. With 8 bases clipped from V and 2 bases from J, the junction kept 3 bases outside the gene matches. Germline values: CDR1 SNHLY, CDR2 FYNNEI. For the CDR3, the DNA is TGTGCCAGCCGTAGCGGGGGGGACACAGATACGCAGTATTTT. Protein: CASRSGGDTDTQYF.

The chain couples TRBV7-9 to TRBJ2-5; D gene ambiguous. Per germline, CDR1 SEHNR and CDR2 FQNEAQ (reference sequence). Trimming cost V 7 bases and J 5 bases, with 14 bases left between them. The CDR3 loop spans 13 amino acids. The CDR3: CASTFIAGETQYF. In DNA, the CDR3 is TGTGCCAGCACCTTCATCGCCGGGGAGACCCAGTACTTC.

This clonotype was counted a few times. The chain links TRBV5-1 to TRBJ2-5, with 10 bases that match TRBD1. V dropped 4 bases and J dropped 3; count of bases not matched to a gene: 6. The germline V gene encodes CDR1 SGHRS and CDR2 YFSETQ. The CDR3 is 15 residues long. CDR3 amino acids: CASSGAGTGEETQYF. CDR3 in DNA: TGCGCCAGCAGCGGGGCCGGGACAGGGGAAGAGACCCAGTACTTC.

This clonotype was counted at least ten times. The V gene is TRBV5-1, the J gene TRBJ2-2, with D tentatively TRBD2 (6 bases). The CDR3 consists of 15 residues. Trimming took 6 bases from V and 6 from J, leaving 18 bases between them. Germline CDR1 SGHRS, CDR2 YFSETQ. CDR3 nucleotides: TGCGCCAGCAACCGGGAGTTTACTACCGCCGGGGAGCTGTTTTTT. Residues: CASNREFTTAGELFF.

This clonotype has more than one count but fewer than ten. The chain has TRBV11-1 and TRBJ1-1, with a tentative D call TRBD1 (5 bases). The CDR3 is made up of 14 amino acids. Trimming pared 5 bases from V and 0 bases from J, leaving 10 bases between. The germline V gene has CDR1 SGHAT and CDR2 FQDESV (reference sequence). The CDR3 spells CASSQGGVNTEAFF. CDR3 coding DNA: TGTGCCAGCAGCCAGGGTGGGGTGAACACTGAAGCTTTCTTT.

The J gene is TRBJ2-1, the V gene TRBV4-3; possible D gene TRBD2, 5 bases. This CDR3 region has 16 residues. Trimming took off 1 base at V and 6 bases at J, with 16 bases between the two ends. Germline CDR1 reads LGHNA; CDR2 reads YSLEER. For the CDR3, the DNA is TGCGCCAGCAGCCAAGGAGGTTCTCTAGCCGTCAATGAGCAGTTCTTC. The encoded protein is CASSQGGSLAVNEQFF.

The V gene is TRBV7-2, the J gene TRBJ1-2; tentative D call: TRBD1 (6 bases). Trimming left V 5 bases short and J 0 bases short, with 13 bases between. CDR1 SGHTA and CDR2 FQGNSA come from the germline V gene. This CDR3 contains 15 residues. The CDR3 DNA reads TGTGCCAGCAGCCCTCACTCAGGGGCTAACTATGGCTACACCTTC. This translates into CASSPHSGANYGYTF.

The sample holds a few counts of this clonotype. The rearrangement links TRBV4-2 to TRBJ2-1; 11 positions agree with TRBD2. The junction had 7 bases not matched to a gene; V was cut back by 0 bases and J by 6 bases. Germline V gene lookup returns CDR1 LGHNA and CDR2 YNFKEQ. The CDR3 covers 17 residues. CDR3 nucleotides: TGTGCCAGCAGCCAAGAAGCTCTAGCGGGGGGTAGCAATGAGCAGTTCTTC. Translated: CASSQEALAGGSNEQFF.

This clonotype has ten or more counts. This chain joins TRBV20-1 and TRBJ2-3; D might be TRBD2 (5 bases). The germline V gene encodes CDR1 DFQATT and CDR2 SNEGSKA (reference sequence). Trimming left V 5 bases short and J 4 bases short, with 10 bases between. The CDR3 is made up of 12 amino acids. This CDR3 reads CSAERASDTQYF. For the CDR3, the DNA is TGCAGTGCTGAGAGGGCGTCAGATACGCAGTATTTT.

Only a few counts were recorded for this clonotype. The rearrangement links TRBV7-2 to TRBJ2-3, with 7 bases that match TRBD1. Germline CDR1 reads SGHTA; CDR2 reads FQGNSA. V was pared by 4 bases and J by 6 bases, with 7 bases of the junction left unmatched. The CDR3 totals 14 residues. The CDR3 DNA follows: TGTGCCAGCAGCTGGACAGGTGGAGTTGATACGCAGTATTTT. As protein: CASSWTGGVDTQYF.

The J gene is TRBJ2-2, the V gene TRBV5-4; 7 positions match TRBD1. J gave up 4 bases and V 7 bases, and 13 bases lay outside the gene matches. CDR1 and CDR2 from the germline V gene are SGHNT and YYREEE (reference sequence). This CDR3 comprises 16 residues. The CDR3, as DNA: TGTGCCAGCGGGCCGGTCGAGGGGGCGCCCACCGGGGAGCTGTTTTTT. Translating it yields CASGPVEGAPTGELFF.

Concerning this clonotype itself: This may arise from a read error, as a much more abundant clone is one base away. This chain connects TRBV5-1 to TRBJ2-7, with TRBD1 matching 7 bases. CDR1 and CDR2 from the germline V gene are SGHRS and YFSETQ. The J segment lost 1 base and the V segment lost 4 bases, leaving 8 bases of the junction unmatched. The CDR3 length is 15 residues. CDR3 loop: CASSGGAQGSYEQYF. The CDR3 region has the DNA TGCGCCAGCAGCGGGGGAGCACAGGGGTCCTACGAGCAGTACTTC.

This clonotype was found a few times. This chain connects TRBV5-1 to TRBJ2-5; D might be TRBD2 (5 bases). Germline V gene sequence: CDR1 SGHRS, CDR2 YFSETQ. Deletions cut 0 bases from V and 0 bases from J, with 6 bases between. The CDR3 has 14 residues. The CDR3 sequence: CASSLDGNQETQYF. Here the CDR3 DNA reads TGCGCCAGCAGCTTGGACGGGAACCAAGAGACCCAGTACTTC.